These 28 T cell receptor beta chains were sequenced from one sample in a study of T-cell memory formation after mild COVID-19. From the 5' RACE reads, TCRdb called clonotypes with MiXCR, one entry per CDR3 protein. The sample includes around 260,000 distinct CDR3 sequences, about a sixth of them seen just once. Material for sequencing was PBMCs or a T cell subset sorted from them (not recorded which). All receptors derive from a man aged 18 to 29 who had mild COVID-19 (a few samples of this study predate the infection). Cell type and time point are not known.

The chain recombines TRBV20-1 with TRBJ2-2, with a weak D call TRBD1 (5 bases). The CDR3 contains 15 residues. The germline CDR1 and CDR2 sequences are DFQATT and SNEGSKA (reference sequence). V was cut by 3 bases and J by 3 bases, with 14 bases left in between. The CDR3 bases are TGCAGTGCTAGGGGGCCGCTCCGGGACACCGGGGAGCTGTTTTTT. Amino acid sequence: CSARGPLRDTGELFF.

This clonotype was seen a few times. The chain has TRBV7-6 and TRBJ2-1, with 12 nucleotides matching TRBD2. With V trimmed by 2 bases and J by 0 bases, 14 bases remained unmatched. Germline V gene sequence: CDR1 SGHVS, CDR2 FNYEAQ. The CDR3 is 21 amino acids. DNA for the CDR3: TGTGCCAGCAGCTTATCCAGGACTAGCGGGGACGGCCGCGGCTCCTACAATGAGCAGTTCTTC. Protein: CASSLSRTSGDGRGSYNEQFF.

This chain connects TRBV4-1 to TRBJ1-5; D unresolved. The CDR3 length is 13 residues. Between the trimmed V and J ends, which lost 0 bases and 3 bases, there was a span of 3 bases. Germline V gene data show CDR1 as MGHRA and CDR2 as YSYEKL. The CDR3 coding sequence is TGCGCCAGCAGCCAAGATTACAATCAGCCCCAGCATTTT. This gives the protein CASSQDYNQPQHF.

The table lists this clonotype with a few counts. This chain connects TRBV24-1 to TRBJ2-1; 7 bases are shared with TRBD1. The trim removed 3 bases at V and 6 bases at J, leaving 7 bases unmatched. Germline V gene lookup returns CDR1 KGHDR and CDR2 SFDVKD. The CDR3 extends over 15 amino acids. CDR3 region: CATSDTTGSGNEQFF. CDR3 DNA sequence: TGTGCCACCAGTGATACGACAGGGTCAGGCAATGAGCAGTTCTTC.

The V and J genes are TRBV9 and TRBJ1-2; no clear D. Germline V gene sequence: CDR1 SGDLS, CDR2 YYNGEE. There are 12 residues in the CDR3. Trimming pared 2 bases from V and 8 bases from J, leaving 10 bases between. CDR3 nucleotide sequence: TGTGCCAGCAGCGTCTCCGGTTACGGCTACACCTTC. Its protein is CASSVSGYGYTF.

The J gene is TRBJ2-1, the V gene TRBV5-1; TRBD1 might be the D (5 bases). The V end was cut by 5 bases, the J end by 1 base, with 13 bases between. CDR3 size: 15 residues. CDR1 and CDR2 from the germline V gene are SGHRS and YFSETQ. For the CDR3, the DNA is TGCGCCAGCAGAGATTTCACAGGTTCCTACAATGAGCAGTTCTTC. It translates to CASRDFTGSYNEQFF. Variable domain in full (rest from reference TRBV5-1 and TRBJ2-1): KAGVTQTPRYLIKTRGQQVTLSCSPISGHRSVSWYQQTPGQGLQFLFEYFSETQRNKGNFPGRFSGRQFSNSRSEMNVSTLELGDSALYLCASRDFTGSYNEQFFGPGTRLTVL.

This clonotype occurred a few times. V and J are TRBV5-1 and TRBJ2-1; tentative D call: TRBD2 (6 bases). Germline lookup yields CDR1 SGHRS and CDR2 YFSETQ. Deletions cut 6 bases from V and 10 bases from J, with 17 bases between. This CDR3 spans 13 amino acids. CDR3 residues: CASTEEGWHEQFF. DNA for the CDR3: TGCGCCAGCACCGAGGAGGGGTGGCACGAGCAGTTCTTC.

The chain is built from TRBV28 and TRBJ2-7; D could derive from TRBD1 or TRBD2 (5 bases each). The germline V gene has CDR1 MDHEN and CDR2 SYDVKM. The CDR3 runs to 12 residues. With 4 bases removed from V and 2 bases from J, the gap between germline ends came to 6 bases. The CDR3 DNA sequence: TGTGCCAGCAGTTGGGGGACCTACGAGCAGTACGTC. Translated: CASSWGTYEQYV.

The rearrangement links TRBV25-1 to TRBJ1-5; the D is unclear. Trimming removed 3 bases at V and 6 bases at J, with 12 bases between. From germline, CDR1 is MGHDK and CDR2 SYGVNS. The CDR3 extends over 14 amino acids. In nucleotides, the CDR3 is TGTGCCAGCAGTGATCCAGGTTCGGGTCAGCCCCAGCATTTT. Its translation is CASSDPGSGQPQHF.

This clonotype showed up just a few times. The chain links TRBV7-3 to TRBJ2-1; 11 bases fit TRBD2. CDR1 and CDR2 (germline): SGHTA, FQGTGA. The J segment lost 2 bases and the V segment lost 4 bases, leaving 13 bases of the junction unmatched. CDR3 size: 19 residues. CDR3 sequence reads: CASSSPEGVAGGPYNEQFF. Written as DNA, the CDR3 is TGTGCCAGCAGCTCCCCCGAGGGGGTAGCGGGGGGGCCCTACAATGAGCAGTTCTTC.

This CDR3 is CSAGQGDTEAFF. The DNA for the CDR3 is TGCAGTGCCGGACAGGGGGACACTGAAGCTTTCTTT. This chain links TRBV20-1 with TRBJ1-1, with TRBD1 matching over 10 bases. V gave up 6 bases and J gave up 3 bases; unmatched junction bases: 1. The CDR3 sequence is 12 residues long. CDR1 is DFQATT and CDR2 is SNEGSKA in the germline V gene (reference sequence).

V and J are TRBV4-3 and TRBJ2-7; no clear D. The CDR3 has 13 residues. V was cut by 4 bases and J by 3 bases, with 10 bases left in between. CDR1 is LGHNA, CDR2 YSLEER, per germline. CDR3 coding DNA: TGCGCCAGCAGCCCTAAAGGTCGCTACGAGCAGTACTTC. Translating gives CASSPKGRYEQYF.

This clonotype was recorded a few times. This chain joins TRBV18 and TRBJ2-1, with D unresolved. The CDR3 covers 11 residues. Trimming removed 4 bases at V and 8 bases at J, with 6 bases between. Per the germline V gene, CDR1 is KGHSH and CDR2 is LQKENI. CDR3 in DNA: TGTGCCAGCTCACAGATAGATGAGCAGTTCTTC. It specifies CASSQIDEQFF.

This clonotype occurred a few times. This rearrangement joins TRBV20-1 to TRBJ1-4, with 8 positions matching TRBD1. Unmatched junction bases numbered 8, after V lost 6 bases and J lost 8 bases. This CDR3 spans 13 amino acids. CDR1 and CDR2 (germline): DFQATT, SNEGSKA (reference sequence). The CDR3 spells CSATPPGGEKLFF. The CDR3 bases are TGCAGTGCCACACCCCCAGGGGGCGAAAAACTGTTTTTT.

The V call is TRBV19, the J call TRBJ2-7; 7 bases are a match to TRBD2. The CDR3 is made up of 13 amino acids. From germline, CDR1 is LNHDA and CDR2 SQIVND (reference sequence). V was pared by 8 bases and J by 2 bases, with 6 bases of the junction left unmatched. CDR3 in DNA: TGTGCCAGTCGCCTGGGGGGGACCTACGAGCAGTACTTC. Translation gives CASRLGGTYEQYF. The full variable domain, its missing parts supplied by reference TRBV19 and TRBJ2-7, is DGGITQSPKYLFRKEGQNVTLSCEQNLNHDAMYWYRQDPGQGLRLIYYSQIVNDFQKGDIAEGYSVSREKKESFPLTVTSAQKNPTAFYLCASRLGGTYEQYFGPGTRLTVT.

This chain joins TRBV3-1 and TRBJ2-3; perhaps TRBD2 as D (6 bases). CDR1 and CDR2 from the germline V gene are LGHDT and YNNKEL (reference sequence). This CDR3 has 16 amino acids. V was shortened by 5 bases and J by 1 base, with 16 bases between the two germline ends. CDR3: CASSSSVRGGTDTQYF. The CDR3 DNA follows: TGTGCCAGCAGCTCAAGCGTTCGCGGGGGCACAGATACGCAGTATTTT.

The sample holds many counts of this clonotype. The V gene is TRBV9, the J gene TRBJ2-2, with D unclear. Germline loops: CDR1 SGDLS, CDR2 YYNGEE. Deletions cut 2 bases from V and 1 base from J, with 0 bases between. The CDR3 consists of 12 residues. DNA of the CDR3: TGTGCCAGCAGCGTGAACACCGGGGAGCTGTTTTTT. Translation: CASSVNTGELFF.

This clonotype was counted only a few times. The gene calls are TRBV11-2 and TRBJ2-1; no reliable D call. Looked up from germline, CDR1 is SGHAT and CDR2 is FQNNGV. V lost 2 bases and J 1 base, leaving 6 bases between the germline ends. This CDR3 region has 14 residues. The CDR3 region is CASSLLESYNEQFF. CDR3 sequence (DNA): TGTGCCAGCAGCTTATTAGAATCCTACAATGAGCAGTTCTTC.

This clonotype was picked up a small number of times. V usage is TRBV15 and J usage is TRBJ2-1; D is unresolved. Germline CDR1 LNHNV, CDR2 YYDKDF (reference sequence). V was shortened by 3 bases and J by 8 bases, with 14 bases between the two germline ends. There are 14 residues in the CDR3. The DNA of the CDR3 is TGTGCCACCAGCAGTGAAGGCCTCATCGATGAGCAGTTCTTC. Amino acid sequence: CATSSEGLIDEQFF.

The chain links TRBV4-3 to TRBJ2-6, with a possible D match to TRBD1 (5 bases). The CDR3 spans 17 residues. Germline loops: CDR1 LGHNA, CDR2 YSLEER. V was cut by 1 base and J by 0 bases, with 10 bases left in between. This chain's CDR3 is CASSQGPGHSGANVLTF. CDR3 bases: TGCGCCAGCAGCCAAGGTCCAGGGCACTCTGGGGCCAACGTCCTGACTTTC.

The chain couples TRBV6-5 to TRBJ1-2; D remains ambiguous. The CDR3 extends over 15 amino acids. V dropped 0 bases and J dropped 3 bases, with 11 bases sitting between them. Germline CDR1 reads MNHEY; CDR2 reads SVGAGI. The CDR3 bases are TGTGCCAGCAGTTACTCCGGGTTGATTGACTATGGCTACACCTTC. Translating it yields CASSYSGLIDYGYTF.

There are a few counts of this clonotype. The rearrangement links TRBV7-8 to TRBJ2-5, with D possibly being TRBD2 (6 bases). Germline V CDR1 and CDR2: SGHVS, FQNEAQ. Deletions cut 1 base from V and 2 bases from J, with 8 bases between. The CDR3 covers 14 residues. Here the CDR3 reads CASSLEDYQETQYF. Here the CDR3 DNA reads TGTGCCAGCAGCTTAGAGGACTATCAAGAGACCCAGTACTTC.

The CDR3 sequence: CAISHDRQGSSTDTQYF. In DNA form, the CDR3 reads TGTGCCATCAGTCACGATCGACAGGGGTCCAGCACAGATACGCAGTATTTT. The V gene is TRBV10-3, the J gene TRBJ2-3, with 8 nucleotides matching TRBD1. CDR3 length: 17 residues. Germline lookup yields CDR1 ENHRY and CDR2 SYGVKD. V lost 5 bases to trimming and J lost 0 bases; unmatched junction nucleotides: 10.

The CDR3 region is CSANPTGGAFDEQYF. The CDR3 DNA sequence: TGCAGTGCTAACCCGACAGGGGGCGCATTCGACGAGCAGTACTTC. The chain carries TRBV20-1 and TRBJ2-7, with 10 bases matching TRBD1. This CDR3 has 15 amino acids. Germline V gene sequence: CDR1 DFQATT, CDR2 SNEGSKA (reference sequence). The ends lost 4 bases at V and 5 bases at J; junction bases unmatched: 11.

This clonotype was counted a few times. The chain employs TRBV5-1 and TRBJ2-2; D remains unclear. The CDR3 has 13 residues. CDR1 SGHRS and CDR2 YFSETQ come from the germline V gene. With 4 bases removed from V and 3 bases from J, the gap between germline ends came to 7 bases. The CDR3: CASSPPYTGELFF. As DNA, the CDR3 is TGCGCCAGCAGCCCACCCTACACCGGGGAGCTGTTTTTT.

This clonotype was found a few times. The CDR3 sequence is CASSPGQQTQGINEKLFF. The CDR3 DNA reads as TGTGCCAGCAGTCCAGGACAGCAGACACAGGGGATTAATGAAAAACTGTTTTTT. The rearrangement links TRBV2 to TRBJ1-4, with TRBD1 matching 7 bases. J lost 4 bases, V lost 5 bases, and 16 bases had no gene match. Germline values: CDR1 SNHLY, CDR2 FYNNEI. The CDR3 extends over 18 amino acids. Full variable domain (remainder filled in from reference TRBV2 and TRBJ1-4): EPEVTQTPSHQVTQMGQEVILRCVPISNHLYFYWYRQILGQKVEFLVSFYNNEISEKSEIFDDQFSVERPDGSNFTLKIRSTKLEDSAMYFCASSPGQQTQGINEKLFFGSGTQLSVL.

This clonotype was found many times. The CDR3 coding sequence is TGTGCCAGCAGCCCTAAAAGCGGGGACTACAATGAGCAGTTCTTC. It is translated as CASSPKSGDYNEQFF. The gene calls are TRBV5-6 and TRBJ2-1, with 7 bases matching TRBD2. V shed 4 bases, J shed 3 bases, and the junction held 7 bases outside the gene matches. The CDR3 totals 15 residues. Germline V CDR1 and CDR2: SGHDT, YYEEEE.

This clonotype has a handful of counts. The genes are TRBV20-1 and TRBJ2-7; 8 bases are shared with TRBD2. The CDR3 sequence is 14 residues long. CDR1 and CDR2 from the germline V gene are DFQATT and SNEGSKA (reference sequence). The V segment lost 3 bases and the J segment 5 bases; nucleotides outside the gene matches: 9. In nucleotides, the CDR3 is TGCAGTGCTAGGCCCACCCGGGGGGGGGACGAGCAGTACTTC. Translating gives CSARPTRGGDEQYF.